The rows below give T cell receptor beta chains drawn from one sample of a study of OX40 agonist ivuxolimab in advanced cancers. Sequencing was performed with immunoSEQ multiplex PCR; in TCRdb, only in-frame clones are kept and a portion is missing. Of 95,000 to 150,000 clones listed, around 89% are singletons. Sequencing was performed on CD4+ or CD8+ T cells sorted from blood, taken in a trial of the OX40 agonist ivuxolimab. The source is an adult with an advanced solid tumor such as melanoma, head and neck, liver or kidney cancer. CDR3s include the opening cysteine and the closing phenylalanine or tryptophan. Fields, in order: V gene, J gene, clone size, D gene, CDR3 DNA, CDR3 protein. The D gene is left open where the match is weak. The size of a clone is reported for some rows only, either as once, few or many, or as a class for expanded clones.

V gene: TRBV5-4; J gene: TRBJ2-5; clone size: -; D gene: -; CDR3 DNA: TGTGCCAGCAGTAGGGGATTTGAAGAGACCCAGTACTTC; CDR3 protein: CASSRGFEETQYF
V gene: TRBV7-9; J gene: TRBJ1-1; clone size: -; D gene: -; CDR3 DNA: TGTGCCAGCAGCTTAAGGGTCGAAAAGAGCACTGAAGCTTTCTTT; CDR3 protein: CASSLRVEKSTEAFF
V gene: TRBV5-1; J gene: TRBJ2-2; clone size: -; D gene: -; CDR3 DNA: TGCGCCAGCAGCTTGTCTTTACAGGGCGCGAACACCGGGGAGCTGTTTTTT; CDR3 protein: CASSLSLQGANTGELFF
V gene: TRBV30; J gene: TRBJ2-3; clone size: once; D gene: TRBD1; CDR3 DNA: TGTGCCTGGAAGGTTCGGGGACAGGGAACAGATACGCAGTATTTT; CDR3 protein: CAWKVRGQGTDTQYF
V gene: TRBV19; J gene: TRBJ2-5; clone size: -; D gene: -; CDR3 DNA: TGTGCCAGTAGTCCACGGTTTCAAGAGACCCAGTACTTC; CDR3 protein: CASSPRFQETQYF
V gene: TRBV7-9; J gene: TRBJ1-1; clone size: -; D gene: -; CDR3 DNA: TGTGCCTGCGTCGTGGACACTCTGAACACTGAAGCTTTCTTT; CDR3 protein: CACVVDTLNTEAFF
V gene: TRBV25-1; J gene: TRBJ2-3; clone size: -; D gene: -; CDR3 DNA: TGTGCCAGCAGTGAACCAGGGCTCACAGATACGCAGTATTTT; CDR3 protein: CASSEPGLTDTQYF
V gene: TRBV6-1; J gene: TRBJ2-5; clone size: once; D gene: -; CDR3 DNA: TGTGCCAGCAGTTTCGGACCGAGCCAAGAGACCCAGTACTTC; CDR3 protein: CASSFGPSQETQYF
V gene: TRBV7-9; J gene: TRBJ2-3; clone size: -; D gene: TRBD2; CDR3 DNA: TGTGCCAGCAGCCCGAGCGGGGGGGCAGATACGCAGTATTTT; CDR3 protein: CASSPSGGADTQYF
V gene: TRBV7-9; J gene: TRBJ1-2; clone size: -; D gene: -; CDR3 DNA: TGTGCCAGCAGTCTACTTAACTATGGCTACACCTTC; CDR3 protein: CASSLLNYGYTF
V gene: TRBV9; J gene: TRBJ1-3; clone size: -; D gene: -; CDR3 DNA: TGTGCCAGCAGCGTAGCTACGGGGGGTACCCTTGGAAACACCATATATTTT; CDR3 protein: CASSVATGGTLGNTIYF
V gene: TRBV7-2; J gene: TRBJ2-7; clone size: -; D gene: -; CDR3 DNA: TGTGCCAGCAGCTTAAGGGGTGGGGAGCAGTACTTC; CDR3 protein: CASSLRGGEQYF
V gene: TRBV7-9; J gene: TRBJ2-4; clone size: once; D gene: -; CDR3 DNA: TGTGCCAGCAGCTCAGCTGGACAGTTTATAGCCAAAAACATTCAGTACTTC; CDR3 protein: CASSSAGQFIAKNIQYF
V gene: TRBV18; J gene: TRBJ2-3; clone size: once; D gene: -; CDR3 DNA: TGTGCCAGCTCATCCTCTGGCACAGATACGCAGTATTTT; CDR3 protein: CASSSSGTDTQYF
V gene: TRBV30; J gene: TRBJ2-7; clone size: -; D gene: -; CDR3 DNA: TGTGCCTGGAGTCAAGGGTTCGGTAGGCACGAGCAGTACTTC; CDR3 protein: CAWSQGFGRHEQYF
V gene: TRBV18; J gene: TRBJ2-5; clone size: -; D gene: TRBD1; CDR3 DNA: TGTGCCAGCTCACCGGGGACAGGGAACCAAGAGACCCAGTACTTC; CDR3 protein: CASSPGTGNQETQYF
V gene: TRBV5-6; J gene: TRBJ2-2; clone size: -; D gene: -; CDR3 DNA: TGTGCCAGCACCCTGGGATGGGGGCTGGACACCGGGGAGCTGTTTTTT; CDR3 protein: CASTLGWGLDTGELFF
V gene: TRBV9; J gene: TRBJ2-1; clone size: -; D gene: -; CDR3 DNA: TGTGCCAGCAGCGTAGCGGGGGCCCTCTACAATGAGCAGTTCTTC; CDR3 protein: CASSVAGALYNEQFF
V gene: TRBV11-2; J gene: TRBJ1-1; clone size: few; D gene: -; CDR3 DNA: TGTGCCACGCTAGGGAACACTGAAGCTTTCTTT; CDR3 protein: CATLGNTEAFF
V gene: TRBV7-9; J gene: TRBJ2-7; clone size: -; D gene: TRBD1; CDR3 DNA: TGTGCCAGCAGCAGGGACAGGGTGTACGAGCAGTACTTC; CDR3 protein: CASSRDRVYEQYF
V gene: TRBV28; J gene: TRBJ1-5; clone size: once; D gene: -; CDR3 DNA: -; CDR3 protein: CASSSSDRGNSQPQHF
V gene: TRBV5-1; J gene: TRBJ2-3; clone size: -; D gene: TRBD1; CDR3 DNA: TGCGCCAGCAGCTTTACAGGGGCCGGCACAGATACGCAGTATTTT; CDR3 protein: CASSFTGAGTDTQYF
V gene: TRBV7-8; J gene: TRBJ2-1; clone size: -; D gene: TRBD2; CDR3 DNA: TGTGCCAGCAGTTCCAGCGGGGGGTCCTACAATGAGCAGTTCTTC; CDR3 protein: CASSSSGGSYNEQFF
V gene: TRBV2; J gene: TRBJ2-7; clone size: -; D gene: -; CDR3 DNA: TGTGCCAGCAGTGAAAATGTACAGGGAACCGAGCAGTACTTC; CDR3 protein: CASSENVQGTEQYF
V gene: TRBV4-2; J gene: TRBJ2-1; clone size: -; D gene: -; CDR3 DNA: TGTGCCAGCAGCCAAGAGAGATCCAGTACGGACCATGAGCAGTTCTTC; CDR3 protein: CASSQERSSTDHEQFF
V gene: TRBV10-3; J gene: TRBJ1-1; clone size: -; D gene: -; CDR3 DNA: TGTGCCATTTACGACAGGAACACTGAAGCTTTCTTT; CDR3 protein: CAIYDRNTEAFF
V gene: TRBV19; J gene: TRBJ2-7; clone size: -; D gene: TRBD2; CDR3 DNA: TGTGCCACCTCACTAGCGGGCAACTCCTACGAGCAGTACTTC; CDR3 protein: CATSLAGNSYEQYF
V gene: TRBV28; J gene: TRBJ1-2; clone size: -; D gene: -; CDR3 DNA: TGTGCCAGCAGGGTAACAGGGAACTATGGCTACACCTTC; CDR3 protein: CASRVTGNYGYTF
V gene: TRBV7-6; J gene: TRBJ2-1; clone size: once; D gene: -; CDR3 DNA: TGTGCCAGCAGCTTAGGGGCAGGGGAGGGTGAGCAGTTCTTC; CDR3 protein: CASSLGAGEGEQFF
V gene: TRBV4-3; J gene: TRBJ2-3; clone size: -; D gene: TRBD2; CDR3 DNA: TGCGCCAGCAGCCAAGACGGGGGACTAGCGGGCACAGATACGCAGTATTTT; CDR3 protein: CASSQDGGLAGTDTQYF
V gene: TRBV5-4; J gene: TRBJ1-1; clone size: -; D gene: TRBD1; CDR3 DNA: TGTGCCAGCAGCTCCCTGGACAGGGGTGCTGAAGCTTTCTTT; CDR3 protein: CASSSLDRGAEAFF
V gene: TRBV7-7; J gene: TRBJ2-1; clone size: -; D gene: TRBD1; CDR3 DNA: TGTGCTAGCAGTCCGGGACAGGGGGTCGGGGAGCAGTTCTTC; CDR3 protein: CASSPGQGVGEQFF
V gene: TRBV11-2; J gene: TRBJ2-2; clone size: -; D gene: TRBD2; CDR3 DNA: TGTGCCAGCAGCTTCGGAGGGGGTCTAGCGGGCACCGGGGAGCTGTTTTTT; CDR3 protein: CASSFGGGLAGTGELFF
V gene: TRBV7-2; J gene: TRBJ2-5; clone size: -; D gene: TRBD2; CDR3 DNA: TGTGCCAGCAGCCGACCGGGACTAGCGGGGATAAAGACCCAGTACTTC; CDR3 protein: CASSRPGLAGIKTQYF
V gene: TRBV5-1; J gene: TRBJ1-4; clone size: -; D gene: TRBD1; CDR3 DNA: TGCGCCAGCAGCTCCGGGATGACAGGGGCGGGGGAAAAACTGTTTTTT; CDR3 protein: CASSSGMTGAGEKLFF
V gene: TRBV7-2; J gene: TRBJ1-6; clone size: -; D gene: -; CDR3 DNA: TGTGCCAGCAGCCCATTGGGAGGGGGTTCACCCCTCCACTTT; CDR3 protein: CASSPLGGGSPLHF
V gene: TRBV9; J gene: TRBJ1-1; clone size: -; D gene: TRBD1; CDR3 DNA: TGTGCCAGCAGCATCCGGGACAGGGACACTGAAGCTTTCTTT; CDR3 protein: CASSIRDRDTEAFF
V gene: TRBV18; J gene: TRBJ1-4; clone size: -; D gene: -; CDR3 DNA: TGTGCCAGCTCACCGCAAGCGGGGCGGGAAAAACTGTTTTTT; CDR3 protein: CASSPQAGREKLFF
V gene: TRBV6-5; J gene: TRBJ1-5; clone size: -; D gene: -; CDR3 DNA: TGTGCCAGCAGTGGGGGTGTCGGGCTGCCCCAGCATTTT; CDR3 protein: CASSGGVGLPQHF
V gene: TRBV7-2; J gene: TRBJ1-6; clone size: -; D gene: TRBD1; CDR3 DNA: TGTGCCAGCAGTAAAGACAGGGGAAGCCTTTATAATTCACCCCTCCACTTT; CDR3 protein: CASSKDRGSLYNSPLHF
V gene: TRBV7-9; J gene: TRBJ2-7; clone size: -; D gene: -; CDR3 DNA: TGTGCCAGCAGCTTACAGGATACCTACGAGCAGTACTTC; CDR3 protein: CASSLQDTYEQYF
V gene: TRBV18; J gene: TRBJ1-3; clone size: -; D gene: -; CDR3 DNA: TGTGCCAGCTCGCAGGCCACCTCTGGAAACACCATATATTTT; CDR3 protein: CASSQATSGNTIYF
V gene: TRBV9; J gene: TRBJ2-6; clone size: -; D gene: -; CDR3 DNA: TGTGCCAGCAGCGTAGACTCCTCTGGGGCCAACGTCCTGACTTTC; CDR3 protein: CASSVDSSGANVLTF
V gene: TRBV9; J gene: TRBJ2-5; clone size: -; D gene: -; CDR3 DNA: TGTGCCAGCAGCCCGTACCCCGGGACTTCAGGGGAGACCCAGTACTTC; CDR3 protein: CASSPYPGTSGETQYF
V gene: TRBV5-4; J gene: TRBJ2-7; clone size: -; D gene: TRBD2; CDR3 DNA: TGTGCCAGCAGCGTAGCGGGTTCCTTCGAGCAGTACTTC; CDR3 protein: CASSVAGSFEQYF
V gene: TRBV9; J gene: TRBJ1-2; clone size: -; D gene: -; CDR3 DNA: TGTGCCAGCAGCGTAGGTCTAGGGGAGGCTGGCTACACCTTC; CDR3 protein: CASSVGLGEAGYTF